This T cell receptor (beta chain) was captured by sequencing in a study of identical twins. Losses at the gene ends were 5 bases for V and 7 bases for J; bases not matched to a gene: 16. The germline V gene encodes CDR1 ENHRY and CDR2 SYGVKD. The CDR3 length is 16 residues. Many counts were recorded for this clonotype. Its antigen is undetermined. Each CDR3 protein gets one entry after TCRdb re-called the 5' RACE reads with MiXCR. The sample comprises about 720,000 distinct CDR3 sequences, around 8.3% of which are singletons, and approximately 0.89% rests with the top ten. General study results and limits: Researchers reported excess low generation probability among twin-shared out-of-frame alpha sequences. In cord blood, abundant beta clonotypes had fewer insertions; memory showed no trend.

The same data also contributed to another study, on yellow fever vaccine responses in identical twins.

The source of this sequence is a woman in her late teens or twenties in good health. Sample: PBMCs. The rearrangement links TRBV10-3 to TRBJ2-7; 8 nucleotides line up with TRBD1. The CDR3 loop is CAISPIEDRAYREQYF. The CDR3 DNA is TGTGCCATCAGTCCCATCGAGGACAGGGCCTACCGTGAGCAGTACTTC.